Listed below are T cell receptor beta chains from one sample, sequenced in a study of somatic mutations in cytotoxic T cells in rheumatoid arthritis. Produced via immunoSEQ multiplex PCR; TCRdb's table is partial and in-frame only. This sample has some 11,000 clones, with approximately 71% found just once. The sequencing input was CD8+ T cells sorted from blood. The origin of the receptors is an adult with rheumatoid arthritis. The CDR3 runs from the conserved cysteine through the conserved F or W. Fields, in order: clone size, D gene, V gene, J gene, CDR3 DNA, CDR3 protein. A D gene is named only where the DNA matches it firmly. The size of a clone is reported for some rows only, either as once, few or many, or as a class for expanded clones.

few	TRBD1	TRBV7-8	TRBJ1-1	TGTGCCAGCAGCTTAGTTACAGGGGATACTGAAGCTTTCTTT	CASSLVTGDTEAFF
few	.	TRBV9	TRBJ2-3	TGTGCCAGCAGCCCCGTCCTGCTAGCCACAGATACGCAGTATTTT	CASSPVLLATDTQYF
.	.	TRBV9	TRBJ2-1	TGTGCCAGCAGCGGGGCTAGAGGGTCCTACAATGAGCAGTTCTTC	CASSGARGSYNEQFF
.	TRBD2	TRBV6-4	TRBJ2-5	TGTGCCAGCAGTGTAACGCGGGGGGTGGAGACCCAGTACTTC	CASSVTRGVETQYF
few	.	TRBV29-1	TRBJ1-1	TGCAGCGTTGAAGGGGGGCGTAGCACTGAAGCTTTCTTT	CSVEGGRSTEAFF
few	.	TRBV27	TRBJ2-1	TGTGCCAGCAGTTTATTGGGGACGAACAATGAGCAGTTCTTC	CASSLLGTNNEQFF
.	.	TRBV14	TRBJ1-1	TGTGCCAGCAGCCAAACTACTTGGGGGCGAGCTTTCTTT	CASSQTTWGRAFF
once	TRBD2	TRBV4-1	TRBJ2-7	TGCGCCAGCAGCCCGGGGACTAGCGGGGGGGCTTACGAGCAGTACTTC	CASSPGTSGGAYEQYF
.	.	TRBV2	TRBJ2-1	TGTGCCAGCAGATGGGGGAATGAGCAGTTCTTC	CASRWGNEQFF
.	.	TRBV4-1	TRBJ2-7	TGCGCCAGCAGCCAAGACCTAACCCGGGGGTACGAGCAGTACTTC	CASSQDLTRGYEQYF
.	.	TRBV7-9	TRBJ1-1	TGTGCCAGCAGCTTAGAGTTAGGGAACACTGAAGCTTTCTTT	CASSLELGNTEAFF
.	.	TRBV4-3	TRBJ1-2	TGCGCCAGCAGCCAAACCCGGGGGGGCTCCTATGGCTACACCTTC	CASSQTRGGSYGYTF
.	.	TRBV5-6	TRBJ1-1	TGTGCCAGCAGCTTGGAGCAGCGGTACACTGAAGCTTTCTTT	CASSLEQRYTEAFF
.	.	TRBV4-3	TRBJ1-2	TGCGCCAGCAGCCAAGTAATAGGGAGCGGCTACACCTTC	CASSQVIGSGYTF
.	TRBD1	TRBV28	TRBJ2-7	TGTGCCAGCGGCAGGACAGGGCCCTACGAGCAGTACTTC	CASGRTGPYEQYF
.	.	TRBV4-3	TRBJ2-1	TGCGCCAGCAGCCAAGATCGCCACGGGGGCGCTTACAATGAGCAGTTCTTC	CASSQDRHGGAYNEQFF
.	TRBD1	TRBV7-9	TRBJ1-4	TGTGCCAGCAGCTTGGGACAGGCCAATGAAAAACTGTTTTTT	CASSLGQANEKLFF
.	.	TRBV7-9	TRBJ2-1	TGTGCCAGCAGCCATGGATTTACCTCCTACAATGAGCAGTTCTTC	CASSHGFTSYNEQFF
.	TRBD1	TRBV5-6	TRBJ1-1	TGTGCCAGCAGCTTGGAGGACAGGTTGAACACTGAAGCTTTCTTT	CASSLEDRLNTEAFF
few	.	TRBV2	TRBJ1-3	TGTGCCAGCAGTGAAGGGGGCGGGGGATCATACACCATATATTTT	CASSEGGGGSYTIYF
few	TRBD1	TRBV27	TRBJ1-1	TGTGCCAGCAGTTTAAACAGGGGATTCACTGAAGCTTTCTTT	CASSLNRGFTEAFF
.	.	TRBV11-3	TRBJ2-5	TGTGCCAGCAGCTCCGGTGGGGATCTCCAAGAGACCCAGTACTTC	CASSSGGDLQETQYF
.	.	TRBV27	TRBJ2-1	TGTGCCAGCAGTTTATCCGCCCCTTACAATGAGCAGTTCTTC	CASSLSAPYNEQFF
few	TRBD2	TRBV9	TRBJ2-7	TGTGCCAGCAGCCCTGCTAGCGGCCTGGGCTACGAGCAGTACTTC	CASSPASGLGYEQYF
.	.	TRBV4-1	TRBJ2-7	TGCGCCAGCAGCCCTCAGGCGGGGCTCTACGAGCAGTACTTC	CASSPQAGLYEQYF
.	.	TRBV27	TRBJ2-7	TGTGCCAGCACGGGACTCGATTACGAGCAGTACTTC	CASTGLDYEQYF
once	.	TRBV4-1	TRBJ1-3	TGCGCCAGCAGCCGCGGTAACGATCTCTCTGGAAACACCATATATTTT	CASSRGNDLSGNTIYF
.	.	TRBV7-9	TRBJ1-1	TGTGCCAGCAGCTTAGCGAATATGAACACTGAAGCTTTCTTT	CASSLANMNTEAFF
.	TRBD2	TRBV11-2	TRBJ2-1	TGTGCCAGCAGCTTAGATCGGGGACTAGCGGGGTTTTCCTACAATGAGCAGTTCTTC	CASSLDRGLAGFSYNEQFF
.	.	TRBV7-8	TRBJ1-4	TGTGCCAGCAGCTCCGGTTCTAGGGGTGAAAAACTGTTTTTT	CASSSGSRGEKLFF
few	TRBD1	TRBV12-5	TRBJ2-7	TGTGCTAGTGGCCAAGGGGACAGCCACCTCTACGAGCAGTACTTC	CASGQGDSHLYEQYF
.	.	TRBV4-1	TRBJ2-7	TGCGCCAGCAGCCAAGAGGCAGGATTCACCTACGAGCAGTACTTC	CASSQEAGFTYEQYF
.	.	TRBV19	TRBJ1-2	TGTGCCAGTAGTATAGGCGGGGGCTCGTATGGCTACACCTTC	CASSIGGGSYGYTF
.	.	TRBV30	TRBJ1-1	TGTGCCTGCCCTAAGGGGGGTACTGAAGCTTTCTTT	CACPKGGTEAFF
.	TRBD1	TRBV29-1	TRBJ1-2	TGCAGCGTTGAAGACTTTCGACAGGGGCCACCTGCTAACTATGGCTACACCTTC	CSVEDFRQGPPANYGYTF
.	.	TRBV7-9	TRBJ2-7	TGTGCCAGCAGCAACTCCCTCAATCCATACGAGCAGTACTTC	CASSNSLNPYEQYF
medium-sized	TRBD1	TRBV2	TRBJ1-5	TGTGCCAGCAGTGAAGCCCCCAAGGAGACAGGGTACGATCAGCCCCAGCATTTT	CASSEAPKETGYDQPQHF
once	.	TRBV6-1	TRBJ1-1	TGTGCCAGCAGTCAAGTAGCATGGGACATACAGGACACTGAAGCTTTCTTT	CASSQVAWDIQDTEAFF
.	TRBD1	TRBV15	TRBJ1-2	TGTGCCACCAGCAGCGCCAGTGGGACAGGTGATGGCTACACCTTC	CATSSASGTGDGYTF
.	TRBD1	TRBV6-1	TRBJ2-1	TGTGCCAGCAGTGAAGTCGGAGGAACAGGGGGCAATGAGCAGTTCTTC	CASSEVGGTGGNEQFF
.	.	TRBV6-1	TRBJ2-1	TGTGCCAGCAGTGAGCGCATTCAAGATGAGCAGTTCTTC	CASSERIQDEQFF
.	.	TRBV7-7	TRBJ2-5	TGTGCTAGCAGCTTAAGTTTTCAAGAGACCCAGTACTTC	CASSLSFQETQYF
.	.	TRBV6-4	TRBJ2-2	TGTGCCAGCAGTCCCCGTCAGGGGAACACCGGGGAGCTGTTTTTT	CASSPRQGNTGELFF
.	.	TRBV5-6	TRBJ1-5	TGTGCCAGCAGTGGGTCGAGTGGGCAGCCCCAGCATTTT	CASSGSSGQPQHF
.	TRBD2	TRBV27	TRBJ2-3	TGTGCCAGCTTGACTAGCGGGGGGGCAAGTGATACGCAGTATTTT	CASLTSGGASDTQYF
.	.	TRBV14	TRBJ1-3	TGTGCCAGCAGCCAAGATTTTGGGGCAGGGAGTTACCGTAGCTCTGGAAACACCATATATTTT	CASSQDFGAGSYRSSGNTIYF
few	TRBD1	TRBV30	TRBJ1-5	TGTGCCTACGGGACAGATGGCAATCAGCCCCAGCATTTT	CAYGTDGNQPQHF
.	TRBD1	TRBV4-3	TRBJ2-2	TGCGCCAGCAGCCAAGATTTGAGGGGGCGTAGCACCGGGGAGCTGTTTTTT	CASSQDLRGRSTGELFF
few	.	TRBV7-9	TRBJ1-2	TGTGCCAGCAGCTCGGCCCCCGGGGACGGAGTGAATGGCTACACCTTC	CASSSAPGDGVNGYTF
.	TRBD1	TRBV7-9	TRBJ1-5	TGTGCCAGCAGCGTGGGACAGAATCAGCCCCAGCATTTT	CASSVGQNQPQHF
.	TRBD2	TRBV4-2	TRBJ2-1	TGTGCCAGCAGCCTTAGCGGGGGGGGAGACAATGAGCAGTTCTTC	CASSLSGGGDNEQFF
.	.	TRBV19	TRBJ1-2	TGTGCCAGTAGCCAAGGGCGGCTAGGCTACACCTTC	CASSQGRLGYTF
.	TRBD2	TRBV9	TRBJ2-5	TGTGCCAGCAGCTCCGGTTTAGCGGGCCGGGGGGAGACCCAGTACTTC	CASSSGLAGRGETQYF
.	.	TRBV6-5	TRBJ1-1	TGTGCCAGCAGTTACTCGGCTCAGGGATTATTAACTGAAGCTTTCTTT	CASSYSAQGLLTEAFF
once	.	TRBV4-1	TRBJ2-7	TGCGCCAGCAGCCAAGTCTATGTTTTCGTCGACGGAACCTACGAGCAGTACTTC	CASSQVYVFVDGTYEQYF
.	.	TRBV7-2	TRBJ1-1	TGTGCCAGCAGCTTAATGGGCGGCGCGAACACTGAAGCTTTCTTT	CASSLMGGANTEAFF
.	TRBD1	TRBV9	TRBJ1-4	TGTGCCAGCAGCGCCGGGACAGGGGGAGAAAAACTGTTTTTT	CASSAGTGGEKLFF
few	.	TRBV5-1	TRBJ2-7	TGCGCCAGCAGCTCGGACAGTCCCTACGAGCAGTACTTC	CASSSDSPYEQYF
.	.	TRBV7-6	TRBJ2-7	TGTGCCAGCAGCCCTAGGACATCCCCATACGAGCAGTACTTC	CASSPRTSPYEQYF